A selection of T cell receptor beta chains follows, all from one sample in a study of blood T cell repertoires in COVID-19. Sequencing used immunoSEQ multiplex PCR; TCRdb keeps in-frame clones, though not all of them. The sample shows about 180,000 clones, approximately 80% of them seen only once. The specimen was peripheral blood. Receptor source: an older woman with acute or convalescent COVID-19. Each CDR3 is given with its conserved first and last residue. The D gene is left open where the match is weak. Not all rows give a size; the values are once, few, many and, for expanded clones, a class.

j_gene | len | d_gene | abundance | v_gene | CDR3nt | CDR3aa
TRBJ2-7 | 13 | . | . | TRBV29-1 | TGCAGCGTTGAAAGAGGGTCGTCAGCCGGGCAGTACTTC | CSVERGSSAGQYF
TRBJ2-1 | 16 | TRBD1 | . | TRBV4-3 | TGCGCCAGCAGCCAAGGGGACAGGGCAGGCTACAATGAGCAGTTCTTC | CASSQGDRAGYNEQFF
TRBJ2-1 | 15 | TRBD2 | . | TRBV9 | TGTGCCAGCAGCGTAGCGGGGGGCTCCTACAATGAGCAGTTCTTC | CASSVAGGSYNEQFF
TRBJ2-5 | 17 | TRBD2 | . | TRBV27 | TGTGCCAGCTCGACTAGCGGGGGGGCTGCTTTGGGAGAGACCCAGTACTTC | CASSTSGGAALGETQYF
TRBJ1-5 | 15 | . | . | TRBV7-2 | TGTGCCAGCAGCCCCCGAGCGGGGGGCAATCAGCCCCAGCATTTT | CASSPRAGGNQPQHF
TRBJ1-5 | 15 | . | . | TRBV6-6 | TGTGCCAGCAGTTACAACCCCTATAGCAATCAGCCCCAGCATTTT | CASSYNPYSNQPQHF
TRBJ2-3 | 15 | TRBD2 | . | TRBV7-2 | TGTGCCAGCAGCCGTTCTAGCGGGGTCACAGATACGCAGTATTTT | CASSRSSGVTDTQYF
TRBJ1-3 | 15 | . | . | TRBV25-1 | TGTGCCAGCAGTGGACGGAGGCCCTCTGGAAACACCATATATTTT | CASSGRRPSGNTIYF
TRBJ1-2 | 15 | TRBD1 | . | TRBV7-2 | TGTGCCAGCAGCTTAGGACAGGGACGCACCTATGGCTACACCTTC | CASSLGQGRTYGYTF
TRBJ1-5 | 14 | . | . | TRBV18 | TGTGCCAGCTCACCTCCGGTCTCCCGGGACAACCAGCATTTT | CASSPPVSRDNQHF
TRBJ2-2 | 15 | TRBD1 | . | TRBV10-3 | TGTGCCATCAGTTCGGGACAGGTAAACACCGGGGAGCTGTTTTTT | CAISSGQVNTGELFF
TRBJ2-2 | 14 | . | . | TRBV30 | TGTGCCTGGAGAGCTGGACAATATACCGGGGAGCTGTTTTTT | CAWRAGQYTGELFF
TRBJ2-7 | 16 | . | . | TRBV4-1 | TGCGCCAGCAGCCAAGTACAGGTGGCGAGCTCCTACGAGCAGTACTTC | CASSQVQVASSYEQYF
TRBJ1-2 | 15 | TRBD1 | . | TRBV19 | TGTGCCAGTAGTCCGGACAGGAATCCTAACTATGGCTACACCTTC | CASSPDRNPNYGYTF
TRBJ2-1 | 18 | TRBD2 | . | TRBV3-1/TRBV3-2 | TGTGCCAGCAGCCAAGATTATGGGTTAGCGGGAAGGAGTGCTGAGCAGTTCTTC | CASSQDYGLAGRSAEQFF
TRBJ1-6 | 16 | TRBD1 | . | TRBV14 | TGTGCCAGCAGCCACAGACAGGGGCGGTTTAATTCACCCCTCCACTTT | CASSHRQGRFNSPLHF
TRBJ1-4 | 15 | . | . | TRBV19 | TGTGCCAGTACCAGCCGGAGAAAAACTAATGAAAAACTGTTTTTT | CASTSRRKTNEKLFF
TRBJ1-2 | 13 | . | . | TRBV12-3/TRBV12-4 | TGTGCCAGCAGCCCCCAGGGGACCTATGGCTACACCTTC | CASSPQGTYGYTF
TRBJ1-2 | 14 | TRBD1 | . | TRBV6-4 | TGTGCCAGCAGGCCCGGGACAGGGCGCTCCGGCTACACCTTC | CASRPGTGRSGYTF
TRBJ1-5 | 15 | . | . | TRBV7-6 | TGTGCCAGCAGCTTAGCAGGGAGGGGCAATCAGCCCCAGCATTTT | CASSLAGRGNQPQHF
TRBJ1-5 | 16 | . | few | TRBV4-1 | TGCGCCAGCAGCCAAGGGGGGGACGGATCTAATCAGCCCCAGCATTTT | CASSQGGDGSNQPQHF
TRBJ2-1 | 16 | . | once | TRBV4-2 | TGTGCCAGCAGCCAAGATCTGGCAGGGCCCAACAATGAGCAGTTCTTC | CASSQDLAGPNNEQFF
TRBJ1-1 | 13 | . | . | TRBV2 | TGTGCCAGCAGTAAAGAGGCGGCGCTCTACGCTTTCTTT | CASSKEAALYAFF
TRBJ2-7 | 13 | TRBD1 | . | TRBV2 | TGTGCCAGCAAAAGGGGGACAGTTGACGAGCAGTACTTC | CASKRGTVDEQYF
TRBJ2-3 | 15 | TRBD1 | once | TRBV6-5 | TGTGCCAGCAGCTCCGACAGGGTGGGCACAGATACGCAGTATTTT | CASSSDRVGTDTQYF
TRBJ1-5 | 16 | . | . | TRBV7-2 | TGTGCCAGCAGCTTAGGGGGGACTGATAGCAATCAGCCCCAGCATTTT | CASSLGGTDSNQPQHF
TRBJ2-2 | 14 | . | . | TRBV5-1 | TGCGCCAGCACCGGGGAGGTTTCCACCGGGGAGCTGTTTTTT | CASTGEVSTGELFF
TRBJ2-1 | 12 | . | . | TRBV20-1 | TGCAGTGCTAGTCCCTGGGGGGGGGCGGCGTTCTTC | CSASPWGGAAFF
TRBJ2-7 | 13 | . | . | TRBV5-1 | TGCGCCAGCAGCTATGGCAGCTCCTACGAGCAGTACTTC | CASSYGSSYEQYF
TRBJ1-1 | 14 | . | . | TRBV27 | TGTGCCAGCGCGTTCGGACAATTGAACACTGAAGCTTTCTTT | CASAFGQLNTEAFF
TRBJ2-5 | 14 | TRBD2 | . | TRBV3-1/TRBV3-2 | TGTGCCAGCACCCAGCAGCTAGCGGTCGGTCCCCAGTACTTC | CASTQQLAVGPQYF
TRBJ1-4 | 15 | . | once | TRBV7-3 | TGTGCCAGCAGCCTTCACAGGGTGACGAATGAAAAACTGTTTTTT | CASSLHRVTNEKLFF
TRBJ2-3 | 16 | TRBD1 | . | TRBV10-1 | TGCGCCAGCAGTGAGTCGGGACAGGGGGCAGAAGATACGCAGTATTTT | CASSESGQGAEDTQYF
TRBJ2-1 | 15 | . | once | TRBV7-9 | TGTGCCAGCAGCCGGGAAGGGAGCTCCTACAATGAGCAGTTCTTC | CASSREGSSYNEQFF
TRBJ2-7 | 14 | TRBD2 | . | TRBV7-9 | TGTGCCAGCAGCTTTTTATTTTCGGGGGGCGAGCAGTACTTC | CASSFLFSGGEQYF
TRBJ1-5 | 15 | . | . | TRBV7-2 | TGTGCCAGCAGCTTAGGGCAGGGTTCCAATCAGCCCCAGCATTTT | CASSLGQGSNQPQHF
TRBJ2-5 | 14 | TRBD1 | . | TRBV25-1 | TGTGCCAGCGGTAACAGGGACAGGGAGGAGACCCAGTACTTC | CASGNRDREETQYF
TRBJ2-7 | 14 | . | . | TRBV9 | TGTGCCAGCAGCGTAGGCCAGGACTCCTACGAGCAGTACTTC | CASSVGQDSYEQYF
TRBJ1-2 | 15 | TRBD1 | once | TRBV6-5 | TGTGCCAGCAGTTACGGGACAGGGGGCCGGTATGGCTACACCTTC | CASSYGTGGRYGYTF
TRBJ1-4 | 15 | . | . | TRBV14 | TGTGCCAGCAGCCCCGAGTCAGGGAAGATTGAAAAACTGTTTTTT | CASSPESGKIEKLFF
TRBJ1-4 | 14 | . | . | TRBV5-1 | TGCGCCAGCAGCTTGGACAGGAATAATGAAAAACTGTTTTTT | CASSLDRNNEKLFF
TRBJ2-1 | 16 | . | . | TRBV4-2 | TGTGCCAGCAGCACCCCCACAGGGATCTTCGGGGATGAGCAGTTCTTC | CASSTPTGIFGDEQFF
TRBJ1-2 | 14 | TRBD1 | . | TRBV6-4 | TGTGCCAGCAGTACCGGGACAGGGGGCTATGGCTACACCTTC | CASSTGTGGYGYTF
TRBJ2-7 | 14 | . | . | TRBV9 | TGTGCCAGCAGCGACCCCCGCCGGAGCCGCGAGCAGTACTTC | CASSDPRRSREQYF
TRBJ1-1 | 17 | . | once | TRBV21-1 | TGTGCCAGCAGCAAACAGTTTAGACTTCTGAATTTCGCTGAAGCTTTCTTT | CASSKQFRLLNFAEAFF
TRBJ2-7 | 14 | . | . | TRBV7-8 | TGTGCCAGCAGCTTAGTTGGACAAGCCTACGAGCAGTACTTC | CASSLVGQAYEQYF
TRBJ1-2 | 16 | . | . | TRBV6-5 | TGTGCCAGCAGTTACGGTGGGGGCGGATCGAACTATGGCTACACCTTC | CASSYGGGGSNYGYTF
TRBJ1-5 | 15 | . | . | TRBV6-5 | TGTGCCAGCAGTTTCGGGGGAGCAAGCAATCAGCCCCAGCATTTT | CASSFGGASNQPQHF
TRBJ2-7 | 14 | . | . | TRBV10-2 | TGCGCCAGCAAATCGGGCCCGGGGGTGGCCGAGCAGTACTTC | CASKSGPGVAEQYF
TRBJ2-2 | 16 | . | . | TRBV13 | TGTGCCAGCAGGGCCGGACAGTTTCGTGTGGCCGGGGAGCTGTTTTTT | CASRAGQFRVAGELFF
TRBJ2-7 | 15 | . | few | TRBV7-9 | TGTGCCAGCAGCCCGCGGGACCCAGGCTCCTACGAGCAGTACTTC | CASSPRDPGSYEQYF
TRBJ1-2 | 16 | TRBD1 | . | TRBV5-4 | TGTGCCAGCAGCCTTGGGGGGTCAGGGGGCAACTATGGCTACACCTTC | CASSLGGSGGNYGYTF